This T cell receptor beta chain emerged from a study of T cell repertoires and HLA-DP antigens. Whole-study context: CD4+ T cells were cocultured with HeLa cells expressing HLA-DP.

TCRdb keeps only in-frame clones here, not all; method: immunoSEQ multiplex PCR. The table records around 70,000 clones, roughly 75% of them present only once. Losses at the gene ends were 0 bases for V and 6 bases for J; bases not matched to a gene: 6. Germline CDR1 reads SGHNT; CDR2 reads YYREEE (reference sequence). The CDR3 spans 16 residues. In regard to this clone: The antigen is undetermined.

Sequences were obtained from CD4+ T cells from PBMCs. The TCR originated in a man between 60 and 70 years old in good health and CMV-seronegative. The V gene is TRBV5-4, the J gene TRBJ2-2; 9 nucleotides agree with TRBD1. The CDR3, as DNA: TGTGCCAGCAGCTTGGAAGGACAGGGGTATTCCGGGGAGCTGTTTTTT. Protein product: CASSLEGQGYSGELFF.